Following are 22 T cell receptor beta chains from one sample sequenced in a study of T cells after yellow fever vaccination. MiXCR, applied by TCRdb to the 5' RACE reads, yields one record per CDR3 protein. The profile shows around 340,000 distinct CDR3 sequences, 9.5% to 15% of them singletons. The sample consisted of CD4+ T cells sorted from PBMCs, taken 15 days after the yellow fever booster vaccination. These receptors were taken from a man aged 18 to 29 who received the YFV17D yellow fever vaccine.

The chain is built from TRBV7-3 and TRBJ1-1; D unclear. This CDR3 contains 13 residues. V lost 5 bases to trimming and J lost 7 bases, with 14 bases between them. From germline, CDR1 is SGHTA and CDR2 FQGTGA. CDR3 amino acids: CASSHSAVSEAFF. The CDR3 DNA sequence: TGTGCCAGCAGCCACTCTGCCGTAAGTGAAGCTTTCTTT.

The chain joins TRBV7-2 to TRBJ1-6, with a weak D call TRBD1 (5 bases). Trimming removed 4 bases from V and 14 bases from J, with 15 bases in between. The CDR3 consists of 13 residues. The V gene's germline CDR1 is SGHTA and CDR2 FQGNSA. CDR3 in DNA: TGTGCCAGCAGCTCCGACCCAGGGAAGGCCCTCCACTTT. Translation: CASSSDPGKALHF.

This clonotype was counted many times. The V call is TRBV7-9, the J call TRBJ1-1; unclear D gene. V gave up 2 bases and J gave up 3 bases, with 10 bases separating them. The CDR3 length is 14 residues. Germline V gene data show CDR1 as SEHNR and CDR2 as FQNEAQ (reference sequence). This chain's CDR3 is CASSLLGGDTEAFF. The CDR3 DNA sequence: TGTGCCAGCAGCTTACTCGGTGGGGACACTGAAGCTTTCTTT.

A few counts support this clonotype. The V and J genes are TRBV12-3 or TRBV12-4 and TRBJ2-7; tentative D call: TRBD2 (6 bases). V lost 3 bases and J lost 3, with 9 bases in between. This CDR3 is built from 13 residues. The CDR3 protein is CASSFGTYYEQYF. The CDR3 DNA sequence: TGTGCCAGCAGTTTTGGGACTTACTACGAGCAGTACTTC.

This clonotype has ten or more counts. The chain links TRBV12-3 or TRBV12-4 to TRBJ2-7; 9 bases map to TRBD2. V dropped 4 bases and J dropped 0; count of bases not matched to a gene: 7. This CDR3 is 16 amino acids long. In DNA, the CDR3 is TGTGCCAGCAGTTCTCTTTCTAGCGGGAACTCCTACGAGCAGTACGTC. Amino acids: CASSSLSSGNSYEQYV.

This clonotype was observed a handful of times. V and J are TRBV7-9 and TRBJ2-1; maybe TRBD2 (7 bases). Germline CDR1 reads SEHNR; CDR2 reads FQNEAQ (reference sequence). V lost 5 bases and J lost 4, with 15 bases in between. The CDR3 has 15 amino acids. The CDR3 DNA sequence: TGTGCCAGCAGCCCCCAGGGGCGGGGGTACAATGAGCAGTTCTTC. This gives the protein CASSPQGRGYNEQFF.

This clonotype was counted at least ten times. V usage is TRBV3-1 and J usage is TRBJ2-7; the D gene is possibly TRBD2 (7 bases). Germline CDR1 is LGHDT and CDR2 is YNNKEL (reference sequence). The CDR3 loop spans 16 amino acids. V was clipped by 4 bases and J by 7 bases, with 23 bases between them. The CDR3 DNA reads as TGTGCCAGCAGCCGCTCGAGAGGGGGGGCGCAGAGAGAGCAGTACTTC. This codes for CASSRSRGGAQREQYF.

V is TRBV7-2 and J is TRBJ1-3, with D tentatively TRBD1 (6 bases). V was pared by 5 bases and J by 2 bases, with 10 bases between. The germline V gene has CDR1 SGHTA and CDR2 FQGNSA. This CDR3 comprises 14 residues. DNA of the CDR3: TGTGCCAGCAGCATACAGGGCACTGGAAACACCATATATTTT. As protein: CASSIQGTGNTIYF.

The chain carries TRBV2 and TRBJ2-7, with TRBD1 as a possible D gene (6 bases). V dropped 6 bases and J dropped 3 bases, with 21 bases sitting between them. The CDR3 length is 16 residues. Germline CDR1 is SNHLY and CDR2 is FYNNEI. The CDR3 region has the DNA TGTGCCAGCAGCAGGGGACGATTAGAAAACGGCTACGAGCAGTACTTC. This translates into CASSRGRLENGYEQYF.

The chain has TRBV5-1 and TRBJ1-1; TRBD1 agrees at 7 bases. V gave up 2 bases and J gave up 6 bases; unmatched junction bases: 7. CDR1 and CDR2 from the germline V gene are SGHRS and YFSETQ. This CDR3 is 14 amino acids long. This CDR3 reads CASSFVGGEAEAFF. The CDR3 bases are TGCGCCAGCAGCTTTGTAGGGGGCGAAGCTGAAGCTTTCTTT.

This clonotype was observed many times. The rearrangement joins TRBV7-3 to TRBJ1-1, with TRBD1 matching 7 bases. The CDR3 contains 13 residues. Trimming took 3 bases from V and 4 from J; bases not matched to a gene: 2. Germline-derived CDR1 and CDR2 are SGHTA and FQGTGA. The CDR3 region is CASSFTGATEAFF. In nucleotides, the CDR3 is TGTGCCAGCAGCTTCACAGGGGCCACTGAAGCTTTCTTT.

This chain connects TRBV4-3 to TRBJ1-3; D gene uncertain. This CDR3 is 15 amino acids long. V lost 2 bases and J 4 bases, leaving 12 bases between the germline ends. CDR1 and CDR2 from the germline V gene are LGHNA and YSLEER. The CDR3 DNA reads TGCGCCAGCAGCCAACTGACGATTATCGGAAACACCATATATTTT. Translating it yields CASSQLTIIGNTIYF.

The CDR3 region has the DNA TGTGCCAGCAGTGCCTTACGAGGGCGGCAAGAGACCCAGTACTTC. As protein: CASSALRGRQETQYF. The chain employs TRBV6-1 and TRBJ2-5, with D tentatively TRBD2 (5 bases). V lost 4 bases, J lost 2 bases, and 14 bases lay in between. Germline V gene sequence: CDR1 MNHNS, CDR2 SASEGT. The CDR3 covers 15 residues.

This chain links TRBV5-1 with TRBJ2-6; no reliable D call. From germline, CDR1 is SGHRS and CDR2 YFSETQ. CDR3 size: 18 residues. Trimming stripped 4 bases from V and 2 bases from J, with 19 bases between. The CDR3, as DNA: TGCGCCAGCAGCCTACCGCAAGTGGAAGGAACTGGGGCCAACGTCCTGACTTTC. Protein sequence: CASSLPQVEGTGANVLTF.

This clonotype has a handful of counts. The gene calls are TRBV12-3 or TRBV12-4 and TRBJ2-3, with 7 bases fitting TRBD2. The length of the CDR3 is 16 residues. V dropped 3 bases and J dropped 0; count of bases not matched to a gene: 6. CDR3 sequence (DNA): TGTGCCAGCAGTTTTAAGACTAGCTCAAGCACAGATACGCAGTATTTT. It specifies CASSFKTSSSTDTQYF.

This rearrangement joins TRBV28 to TRBJ1-4; 7 bases map to TRBD1. This CDR3 is built from 14 residues. With 6 bases clipped from V and 8 bases from J, the junction kept 9 bases outside the gene matches. CDR1 MDHEN and CDR2 SYDVKM come from the germline V gene. CDR3 bases: TGTGCCAGCAGGACAGACAGGGAATCGGAAAAACTGTTTTTT. It specifies CASRTDRESEKLFF.

This chain uses TRBV9 with TRBJ2-3, with 8 nucleotides matching TRBD2. V shed 3 bases, J shed 1 base, and the junction held 4 bases outside the gene matches. This CDR3 is built from 15 residues. Looked up from germline, CDR1 is SGDLS and CDR2 is YYNGEE. CDR3 nucleotides: TGTGCCAGCAGCGGCGGGGGGATTCGCACAGATACGCAGTATTTT. Translated, it gives CASSGGGIRTDTQYF.

The rearrangement links TRBV2 to TRBJ2-2, with D hard to call. V shed 5 bases and J shed 2 bases, with 9 bases lying between them. Germline CDR1 SNHLY, CDR2 FYNNEI. The CDR3 totals 14 residues. The CDR3 coding sequence is TGTGCCAGCAGTAGAAGGGTTAACACCGGGGAGCTGTTTTTT. Protein: CASSRRVNTGELFF.

This clonotype was detected a few times. The chain combines TRBV29-1 with TRBJ1-2; no clear D. Germline CDR1 reads SQVTM; CDR2 reads ANQGSEA. CDR3 length: 14 residues. The ends were cut back, 3 bases at V and 4 bases at J, with 15 bases in the middle. CDR3 sequence (DNA): TGCAGCGTTGAGAGTGGCAGATCCATCTATGGCTACACCTTC. This translates into CSVESGRSIYGYTF.

There are a few counts of this clonotype. V is TRBV6-2 or TRBV6-3 and J is TRBJ2-3; 11 nucleotides agree with TRBD1. This CDR3 has 18 residues. V gave up 4 bases and J gave up 5 bases; unmatched junction bases: 14. CDR1 is MNHEY and CDR2 is SVGEGT in the germline V gene. The CDR3 is CASSSQNSPGQGGDTQYF. The CDR3 DNA reads as TGTGCCAGCAGTTCTCAAAACTCCCCGGGACAGGGGGGAGATACGCAGTATTTT.

This chain joins TRBV2 and TRBJ1-5, with 7 bases lining up with TRBD1. After removal of 5 bases from V and 5 bases from J, the junction contained 21 bases not matched to a gene. The CDR3 sequence is 19 residues long. Per the germline V gene, CDR1 is SNHLY and CDR2 is FYNNEI. The CDR3 DNA reads as TGTGCCAGCAGTCAACCGGGGACAGTGGGATTTGAGGGCTATCAGCCCCAGCATTTT. Translating it yields CASSQPGTVGFEGYQPQHF.

This clonotype came up a few times. The rearrangement joins TRBV6-5 to TRBJ2-2, with D perhaps TRBD1 (6 bases). The V end lost 2 bases, the J end lost 1 base, and 8 bases lay between the germline ends. The germline V gene has CDR1 MNHEY and CDR2 SVGAGI. The CDR3 covers 15 residues. CDR3 nucleotide sequence: TGTGCCAGCAGTTACGGGGGCGAGAACACCGGGGAGCTGTTTTTT. Translating gives CASSYGGENTGELFF.